This record covers a single TCR beta chain. Which antigen it targets is not known. Base qualities are missing; no much larger clone stands one base away. This sample is part of a study of blood T cell repertoires in COVID-19 (dated by TCRdb to 2018 to 2021). About the investigation overall: The collaborator samples originated in the United States, Italy and Spain and spanned the acute and convalescent phases of COVID-19. Samples were obtained from the ongoing ImmuneRACE study (first 160 participants) and from some 1,200 subjects provided by 6 global collaborators. The material from the prospective study consisted of cDNA or gDNA derived from T cells, B-cell-depleted T cells, or PBMCs. The sample metadata nearly always contained a de-identified subject ID, COVID-19 status, age in years and sex. The dataset comprised deeply sampled blood TCRbeta repertoires from subjects exposed to, actively infected with, or recovered from COVID-19. HLA class I and class II types, where available, came from metadata supplied by the sample provider rather than from assay-based typing. The repertoires were released in a freely available public database meant as a resource for research on the immune response to SARS-CoV-2.

Collaborating institutions collected whole blood in K2EDTA tubes following their own protocols. For TCRbeta analysis, collaborator samples were shipped as frozen whole blood, as isolated PBMCs, or as DNA extracted from either sample type. TCRbeta CDR3 regions were amplified from genomic DNA using the immunoSEQ Assay, a bias-controlled multiplex PCR. The authors' pipeline ran thus. The number of nucleated cells in each sample was estimated by amplification of reference gene primers within the assay. To quantify the absolute abundance of each unique TCRbeta CDR3 rearrangement, sequence reads were collapsed and filtered. For each sample, productive Simpson clonality was calculated as the square root of Simpson's diversity index across productive rearrangements. The source is immuneACCESS, and TCRdb retained only in-frame sequences with V and J called. Part of the clones is not carried over; for the studies checked, unresolved V genes explain less than half of this, and the remainder is unexplained. V and J calls and clone size are as listed in that table; D and trimming were resolved from the DNA. The sample yields under 80,000 clones; roughly nine tenths were counted once. The ten largest clones add up to 4.4% of the sample.

Taken from the germline V gene (reference sequence), the CDR1 and CDR2 loops are LNHDA and SQIVND. The CDR3 runs 14 residues from the cysteine to the phenylalanine. The CDR3 DNA has 42 bases and is translated from base 1. V was cut back by 5 bases and J by 8 bases, leaving a gap of 18 bases between them. The research as a whole found: The amount of clinical and demographic metadata varied by source and participant and was provided uncurated.

The clonotype comes from a man aged 45-65 years with active COVID-19. Material: peripheral blood. Recombination joined TRBV19 with TRBJ1-2; the D gene is perhaps TRBD1, on 5 matching bases. The CDR3 loop reads CASSGTGGERGYTF. The DNA is TGTGCCAGTAGTGGCACGGGGGGGGAAAGGGGCTACACCTTC. With the portions outside the CDR3 filled from the reference TRBV19 and TRBJ1-2 genes, the complete variable region becomes DGGITQSPKYLFRKEGQNVTLSCEQNLNHDAMYWYRQDPGQGLRLIYYSQIVNDFQKGDIAEGYSVSREKKESFPLTVTSAQKNPTAFYLCASSGTGGERGYTFGSGTRLTVV.